The T cell receptor (beta chain) under discussion was sequenced for a study of blood T cell repertoires in COVID-19. Participant age was about 18 to 95 years, and participants resided in roughly 24 US areas. Cohort allocation depended upon clinical history that participants reported. TCRdb's table, derived via immunoSEQ multiplex PCR, lists solely in-frame clones and lacks some. The data hold hundreds of thousands of clones, with 80% to 90% observed a single time. Germline lookup yields CDR1 KGHDR and CDR2 SFDVKD. CDR3 size: 12 residues. The V and J ends lost 0 bases and 10 bases respectively, with 6 bases between them.

The gene calls are TRBV24-1 and TRBJ2-1, with D hard to call. The sequencing sample was made of PBMCs or T cells enriched from blood (not recorded which). The receptor comes from a woman aged 45-60 years in a cohort exposed to, infected with or recovered from COVID-19 (not recorded which). DNA for the CDR3: TGTGCCACCAGTGATTTGATAAGCGAGCAGTTCTTC. Translating it yields CATSDLISEQFF.